This T cell receptor (beta chain) stems from a study of blood T cell repertoires in COVID-19. Whole-study context: Specimens from acute and convalescent COVID-19 originated in the United States, Italy and Spain. T cells, B-cell-depleted T cells, or PBMCs provided the cDNA or gDNA that served as material.

J gave up 4 bases and V 0 bases, and 2 bases lay outside the gene matches. The CDR3 is 16 residues long. CDR1 and CDR2 (germline): KGHDR, SFDVKD. Repertoires were generated with immunoSEQ multiplex PCR, while TCRdb's copy carries only in-frame clones and drops some. The sample lists over 85,000 clones; more than 75% were seen once. This chain uses TRBV24-1 with TRBJ2-1; 10 bases map to TRBD2. The sample consisted of peripheral blood. The sequence came from a woman between 50 and 59 years old with acute or convalescent COVID-19. CDR3 nucleotide sequence: TGTGCCACCAGTGATTTGACTAGCGGGGCTTACAATGAGCAGTTCTTC. Its translation: CATSDLTSGAYNEQFF.